The source of this T cell receptor beta chain is a study of shared clonotypes between healthy human individuals. Overall study results and limits: All-four-donor shared clonotypes had higher generation probabilities than non-shared clonotypes did.

This clone has a single count. The antigen remains undetermined. Other DNA sequences from this sample encode an identical CDR3 as well. Produced via immunoSEQ multiplex PCR; TCRdb's table is partial and in-frame only. In the table there are over a million clones, around 97% of which are singletons. Trimming took 0 bases from V and 3 from J, leaving 5 bases between them. Germline-derived CDR1 and CDR2 are MNHNS and SASEGT. The CDR3 is 13 residues long. The clonotype was recovered from a man younger than 45 in good health. J is TRBJ1-2 and V is TRBV6-1; D gene unclear. Sequencing was carried out using naive CD4+ T cells sorted from blood. This sample's subset: CD45RA+ positively selected. The CDR3 protein is CASSEALDYGYTF. In DNA, the CDR3 is TGTGCCAGCAGTGAAGCGTTGGACTATGGCTACACCTTC.